This TCR beta chain was sequenced for a study of OX40 agonist ivuxolimab in advanced cancers. For the study at large: Intravenous ivuxolimab was administered to patients every 2 weeks at 0.01 to 10 mg/kg. Averaging roughly 60 years in age, with a range of roughly 20 to 90, the cohort was approximately 83% male. Previous treatment with anti-PD-1, anti-PD-L1 or anti-CTLA-4 therapy was allowed; roughly 40% had received some.

CDR1 is MNHEY and CDR2 is SVGAGI in the germline V gene. The CDR3 extends over 14 amino acids. The germline V and J ends were trimmed by 4 bases and 4 bases, with 11 bases remaining between them. The method was immunoSEQ multiplex PCR; TCRdb's version includes in-frame clones alone and lacks a portion of them. The repertoire consists of roughly 49,000 clones, with around 86% occurring once and the leading ten covering about 6.4%. Study findings and constraints: More expanded clones were found, on average, in CD8+ than in CD4+ T cells.

For this clone: The antigen is not known.

This chain joins TRBV6-5 and TRBJ2-1; weak D call: TRBD2 (6 bases). This material consisted of CD4+ or CD8+ T cells sorted from blood, taken in a trial of the OX40 agonist ivuxolimab. The TCR originated in an adult with an advanced solid tumor such as melanoma, head and neck, liver or kidney cancer. CDR3 DNA: TGTGCCAGCAGTTCGGGGGACTTTTACAATGAGCAGTTCTTC. Residues: CASSSGDFYNEQFF.